The text below deals with one T cell receptor (beta chain). This receptor's antigen is unknown. The read finishes 3 residues shy of the CDR3 end, and the germline J gene is used to complete it. The immunoSEQ assay used multiplex PCR to amplify TCR beta CDR3 regions from an average of approximately 1,200 ng of genomic DNA per sample. The assay corrected primer bias using a complete synthetic TCR repertoire to establish an amplification baseline. The amplicons were sequenced on the Illumina platform. The paper's data handling went like this. Sequence errors were corrected by clustering with frequency ratios and a modified nearest-neighbor algorithm, and the sequences were then analyzed in the immunoSEQ Analyzer using IMGT gene definitions. TCR richness and evenness were averaged over 20 rarefaction repeats at each rarefaction depth, excluding samples with fewer sequences than the depth. V, D and J gene relative abundances were compared between groups with Wilcoxon rank sum tests, applying FDR correction. For the blinded duplicates, the intraclass correlation was 95.6% for TCR richness and averaged about 76% across more than 60 gene segments. TCRdb holds this immuneACCESS table with in-frame rearrangements only. Some clones are missing; in checked studies, unresolved V genes explain under half, and the rest has no known cause. From that table come the V and J calls and clone size; the DNA was used to work out D and trimming. The table for this sample lists about 33,000 clones. The top ten hold 1.5% to 2% of the sample.

The data originate from a study of T cells in women clearing cervical HPV infection (dated by TCRdb to between 2018 and 2020). Broadly, across the study: The cases were some 25 women with histologically confirmed HPV16-related CIN3 or worse, and 2 of these cases were invasive cancers. The controls were about two dozen women whose single incident HPV16 infection cleared within 12 months with no development of precancer or cancer. Blood from cases was collected at the visit where the lesion was first found, while blood from controls was collected once the infection could no longer be detected. Among cases, blood sampling came a median of roughly 150 days after lesion detection, with an interquartile range of about 85 to 200 days. Since HLA typing was available for only a few women, HLA type could not be ruled out as a confounder. The exploratory proof-of-principle case-control study was nested within the Guanacaste HPV Natural History Study in Costa Rica and compared TCR repertoires across cervical HPV16 outcomes. Cases were matched to controls by age within five years and by the year the sample was collected. Cases had a median age of approximately 35 years compared with more than 37 for controls, and baseline characteristics showed no significant differences between the groups. In the parent cohort, some 10,000 women aged 18 or older were enrolled in Guanacaste, Costa Rica, during about 1993 to 1994 and then followed for under 9 years. Quality controls consisted of five blinded duplicates per group, for a total of roughly 60 samples made up of approximately 50 participants and about 10 replicates.

The CDR3, from cysteine to phenylalanine, totals 15 residues. Only the CDR3 bases that were read are kept: 36 of them, in frame from base 1. Trimming takes 4 bases from V and 5 bases from J, and the germline ends sit 19 bases apart. The germline V gene gives CDR1 as SGHRS and CDR2 as YFSETQ. Every participant had a single incident cervical HPV16 infection, and women with prevalent HPV16 infections were excluded. Cervical HPV DNA was detected by MY09/MY11 PCR, and genotyping was performed by dot-blot hybridization. About 14 mL of heparinized blood were centrifuged, and the buffy coat was split into aliquots, frozen at -30 degrees C, and then kept at -80 degrees C. QIAGEN kits were used to extract genomic DNA from buffy coat specimens. General study outcomes and caveats: Lower TRBV6-7 relative abundance was observed in cases than in controls (about 0.1% versus 0.15%; Bonferroni P = 0.0008). Significantly higher TCR repertoire richness was observed in CIN3+ cases than in controls across sequencing depths, whereas no difference in evenness was found. Cases were distinguished from controls with an estimated AUC of about 0.78 by random forest classifiers combining richness and V gene abundances. Because the number of T cells in each sample was unknown, differences in richness could reflect differing T-cell content rather than repertoire biology. Because of the cross-sectional design, the study could not determine whether the associations came before infection or resulted from infection, and neither effector/memory subsets nor HPV-specific T cells were isolated.

The receptor's source is a woman aged 18 to 75 with a cervical HPV16 infection that either progressed to CIN3+ or cleared (not recorded which). Sequenced: blood buffy coat. Here the chain combines TRBV5-1 and TRBJ2-7; the D gene is unclear. The CDR3 corresponds to CASSPGSLLNNEQYF. The CDR3 DNA, read in part, is TGCGCCAGCAGCCCCGGGTCACTCCTGAACAACGAG.